Listed below are T cell receptor beta chains from one sample, sequenced in a study of T cell repertoires in cytomegalovirus infection. These receptors lack a known antigen. One entry per CDR3 protein, called by TCRdb with MiXCR from the reads. Of 300,000 to 400,000 distinct CDR3 sequences in the sample, around 25% were seen once. The source material was cultured PBMCs, sampled from culture after CMV antigen stimulation. The receptor source for this set is a human donor in good health (CMV status not recorded). Some clones in this sample may be carry-over from other donors' samples. Each CDR3 is given with its conserved first and last residue. D genes are given only for firm matches. A row's size may be missing; if present it is once, few, many or a size class.

>TRBD1|TRBJ1-2|-|TRBV9
CASSSGQGWYYGYTF
TGTGCCAGCAGCTCAGGACAGGGGTGGTATTATGGCTACACCTTC
>-|TRBJ2-4|-|TRBV30
CAWVGMAKNIQYF
TGTGCCTGGGTAGGAATGGCCAAAAACATTCAGTACTTC
>TRBD2|TRBJ2-5|many|TRBV7-2
CASSLSSGGYQETQYF
TGTGCCAGCAGCCTCAGTAGCGGGGGGTACCAAGAGACCCAGTACTTC
>TRBD2|TRBJ2-7|-|TRBV7-2
CASSLPSGEQYF
TGTGCCAGCAGCTTACCTAGCGGCGAGCAGTACTTC
>-|TRBJ2-1|-|TRBV29-1
CSVASGSGNNEQFF
TGCAGCGTTGCGAGTGGGTCAGGGAATAATGAGCAGTTCTTC
>-|TRBJ2-5|many|TRBV7-8
CASSYGTDQGGTQYF
TGTGCCAGCAGCTACGGGACGGACCAAGGGGGGACCCAGTACTTC
>TRBD2|TRBJ2-7|-|TRBV7-6
CASSPRALDGLAGLEQYF
TGTGCCAGCAGCCCTCGGGCCTTAGACGGACTAGCGGGCCTCGAGCAGTACTTC
>TRBD1|TRBJ1-2|-|TRBV12-3/TRBV12-4
CASSPNGDSSYGYTF
TGTGCCAGCAGTCCCAACGGGGACAGCTCTTATGGCTACACCTTC
>-|TRBJ1-1|many|TRBV6-6
CASSEGLLTEAFF
TGTGCCAGCAGTGAGGGGCTCCTAACTGAAGCTTTCTTT
>-|TRBJ2-5|few|TRBV28
CASSSPRGEGTETQYF
TGTGCCAGCAGTTCACCCAGGGGTGAGGGTACGGAGACCCAGTACTTC
>TRBD1|TRBJ1-5|few|TRBV4-3
CASSQDEGAHQPQHF
TGCGCCAGCAGCCAAGATGAGGGGGCGCATCAGCCCCAGCATTTT
>-|TRBJ2-2|-|TRBV5-1
CASSDSSNTGELFF
TGCGCCAGCAGTGACAGCTCGAACACCGGGGAGCTGTTTTTT
>TRBD1|TRBJ2-3|few|TRBV6-1
CASSIRDRATDTQYF
TGTGCCAGCAGTATCCGGGACAGGGCTACAGATACGCAGTATTTT
>-|TRBJ2-6|many|TRBV12-3/TRBV12-4
CASTETGVSGANVLTF
TGTGCCAGCACAGAGACAGGAGTCTCTGGGGCCAACGTCCTGACTTTC
>TRBD2|TRBJ2-1|few|TRBV6-2/TRBV6-3
CASFLGTSGIPEQFF
TGTGCCAGCTTCCTAGGGACTAGCGGGATCCCTGAGCAGTTCTTC
>-|TRBJ2-1|once|TRBV3-1
CASSPQTYNEQFF
TGTGCCAGCAGCCCACAAACATACAATGAGCAGTTCTTC
>-|TRBJ1-5|-|TRBV4-3
CASSQEFGEAQPQHF
TGCGCCAGCAGCCAAGAATTCGGGGAGGCTCAGCCCCAGCATTTT
>-|TRBJ2-2|many|TRBV7-2
CASSWGLTGELFF
TGTGCCAGCAGCTGGGGACTTACCGGGGAGCTGTTTTTT
>TRBD1|TRBJ2-1|many|TRBV7-9
CASSLPPGTEKYNEQFF
TGTGCCAGCAGCCTACCCCCTGGGACAGAAAAGTACAATGAGCAGTTCTTC
>-|TRBJ2-7|-|TRBV20-1
CSARMLSSYEQYF
TGCAGTGCTAGAATGCTTAGCTCCTACGAGCAGTACTTC
>TRBD1|TRBJ2-7|-|TRBV5-1
CASSPGTGYSSYEQYF
TGCGCCAGCAGCCCGGGGACAGGTTATAGCTCCTACGAGCAGTACTTC
>TRBD2|TRBJ2-3|few|TRBV28
CASGRTSAMLNTQYF
TGTGCCAGCGGGAGGACTAGCGCCATGTTAAATACGCAGTATTTT
>TRBD2|TRBJ2-1|-|TRBV7-9
CASSLEVSGRYPEQFF
TGTGCCAGCAGCTTAGAAGTTAGCGGGAGGTACCCTGAGCAGTTCTTC
>TRBD1|TRBJ2-1|-|TRBV12-3/TRBV12-4
CASSHRQGGDEQFF
TGTGCCAGCAGTCACAGACAGGGGGGGGATGAGCAGTTCTTC
>-|TRBJ2-5|few|TRBV25-1
CASSDRTEADQETQYF
TGTGCCAGCAGTGATAGGACGGAGGCGGATCAAGAGACCCAGTACTTC
>TRBD2|TRBJ2-1|few|TRBV5-5
CASSLGSASGRSDSRKNEQFF
TGTGCCAGCAGCTTGGGATCTGCTAGCGGGAGGTCTGACTCGCGGAAAAATGAGCAGTTCTTC
>-|TRBJ2-1|few|TRBV6-7
CASSTPGNEQFF
TGTGCCAGCAGCACCCCAGGAAATGAGCAGTTCTTC
>-|TRBJ1-3|-|TRBV20-1
CSARDLSGEAGNTIYF
TGCAGTGCTAGAGATTTGTCAGGGGAAGCTGGAAACACCATATATTTT
>TRBD1|TRBJ1-2|-|TRBV19
CASRKLDRVEGYTF
TGTGCCAGTAGGAAATTGGACAGGGTTGAGGGCTACACCTTC
>-|TRBJ1-1|-|TRBV12-3/TRBV12-4
CASSLMPGVPEAFF
TGTGCCAGCAGTTTGATGCCGGGGGTCCCTGAAGCTTTCTTT
>-|TRBJ2-7|-|TRBV6-8
CASSSRVGEQYF
TGTGCCAGCAGTAGCCGAGTGGGTGAGCAGTACTTC
>-|TRBJ2-1|many|TRBV7-6
CASSLAYRQTYNEQFF
TGTGCCAGCAGCTTAGCGTATCGGCAGACCTACAATGAGCAGTTCTTC
>-|TRBJ2-2|few|TRBV20-1
CSAPLGRADGELFF
TGCAGTGCCCCCCTTGGCAGGGCAGACGGGGAGCTGTTTTTT